This TCR beta chain was profiled in a study of T-cell reconstitution after alpha-beta-depleted transplantation in children (TCRdb year 2016). Some background on the complete study: The study quantitatively tracked T-cell immune reconstitution after TCRalphabeta/CD19-depleted allogeneic hematopoietic cell transplantation in children using TCR repertoire profiling.

The library was prepared using PCR. The sequencing machine was an Illumina HiSeq 2500. To normalize quantification of the TCRbeta repertoire, the TCR libraries were built with molecular barcoding that relied on unique molecular identifiers. TCRdb reprocessed the public reads (quality trimming at Q25 with fastp, clone calling with MiXCR) and kept in-frame beta chains. Each CDR3 protein gets just one entry, which takes the most common genes and DNA from the rows behind it. This sample lists about 610,000 distinct CDR3 sequences; more than 9% were detected once. The ten largest clones capture less than 5% of the sample. This clonotype was observed a few times. The antigen this receptor binds is unknown. No clone much larger than this one lies a single base away; base qualities are absent. Inclusive of the bounding cysteine and phenylalanine, the CDR3 is 11 residues long. The DNA shown is the 33-base CDR3, in frame from base 1. V was cut back by 7 bases and J by 6 bases, leaving a gap of 7 bases between them. From a lookup of the germline V gene, CDR1 and CDR2 are MNHEY and SVGAGI.

The clonotype was recovered from a human donor who donated a stem cell graft to a child with acute myeloid leukemia. Recombination connected TRBV6-5 to TRBJ2-1, with TRBD2 perhaps the D gene, on 5 matching bases. The sample here was PBMCs from the stem cell graft donor, taken from the stem cell graft. The nucleotides are TGTGCCAGCAATCGGGGCAATGAGCAGTTCTTC. Its coded protein is CASNRGNEQFF.